This T cell receptor beta chain was captured in a study of CD8+ T cells in alopecia areata. Findings and limits, study-wide: In scalp and blood, many expanded lesional clones persisted during tofacitinib.

Following extraction, RNA underwent reverse transcription to cDNA, which served as the sequencing template. Generated by immunoSEQ multiplex PCR, the TCRdb table keeps only in-frame clones and is missing some. The table has around 190,000 clones, about three fifths seen once. Regarding treatment: oral pan-JAK inhibitor, 5-10 mg twice daily. Notes on this clone: Antigen: not known.

Germline V gives CDR1 MGHRA, CDR2 YSYEKL. V was shortened by 1 base and J by 2 bases, with 0 bases between the two germline ends. This CDR3 contains 13 residues. This sequence joins TRBV4-1 and TRBJ1-6; D unclear. The specimen was CD4+ T cells sorted from blood, collected at week 4, from a patient treated with tofacitinib. This receptor was obtained from a human donor with alopecia areata. The CDR3: CASSQAYNSPLHF. CDR3 nucleotides: TGCGCCAGCAGCCAAGCCTATAATTCACCCCTCCACTTT.